These 23 T cell receptor beta chains were sequenced from one sample in a study of T cell repertoires in cytomegalovirus infection. What these receptors recognize is not known. TCRdb re-analysed the reads in MiXCR, keeping a single row per CDR3 protein. The sample has 450,000 to 600,000 distinct CDR3 sequences; roughly 46% are singletons. This specimen consisted of cultured PBMCs, obtained from culture after CMV antigen stimulation. The receptor set was obtained from a human donor in good health (CMV status not recorded). Some clones in this sample may be carry-over from other donors' samples.

This chain links TRBV7-8 with TRBJ2-5, with D perhaps matching TRBD1 or TRBD2 (5 bases each). Trimming took 5 bases from V and 5 from J, leaving 15 bases between them. CDR1 and CDR2 from the germline V gene are SGHVS and FQNEAQ. The CDR3 is 14 amino acids. CDR3 sequence reads: CASSHLGTPETQYF. CDR3 DNA: TGTGCCAGCAGCCACCTCGGGACCCCGGAGACCCAGTACTTC. Full variable domain (missing parts from reference TRBV7-8 and TRBJ2-5): GAGVSQSPRYKVAKRGQDVALRCDPISGHVSLFWYQQALGQGPEFLTYFQNEAQLDKSGLPSDRFFAERPEGSVSTLKIQRTQQEDSAVYLCASSHLGTPETQYFGPGTRLLVL.

V gene TRBV6-2 or TRBV6-3 combines with J gene TRBJ2-7, with 7 nucleotides matching TRBD2. The V segment lost 0 bases and the J segment 0 bases; nucleotides outside the gene matches: 5. The germline V gene has CDR1 MNHEY and CDR2 SVGEGT. The CDR3 runs to 16 residues. Written as DNA, the CDR3 is TGTGCCAGCAGTTACTCTAGAAAGCGGGGCTCCTACGAGCAGTACTTC. As protein: CASSYSRKRGSYEQYF.

This clonotype occurred a few times. The rearrangement joins TRBV7-2 to TRBJ2-7; D not certain. The CDR3 loop spans 15 amino acids. The V gene's germline CDR1 is SGHTA and CDR2 FQGNSA. Trimming took off 5 bases at V and 0 bases at J, with 14 bases between the two ends. This CDR3 is CASSHTRSGSYEQYF. CDR3 coding DNA: TGTGCCAGCAGCCACACGAGGTCAGGCTCCTACGAGCAGTACTTC.

The table lists this clonotype with many counts. The genes are TRBV7-2 and TRBJ2-5, with 8 nucleotides matching TRBD2. CDR3 length: 16 amino acids. Germline lookup yields CDR1 SGHTA and CDR2 FQGNSA. With V trimmed by 5 bases and J by 4 bases, 12 bases remained unmatched. The DNA of the CDR3 is TGTGCCAGCAGCCTACATCCGGGGGGGCAAGGAGAGACCCAGTACTTC. Translated: CASSLHPGGQGETQYF.

The rearrangement links TRBV6-4 to TRBJ1-5, with D hard to call. The germline gives CDR1 MRHNA, CDR2 SNTAGT. CDR3 size: 13 residues. The V end was cut by 2 bases, the J end by 1 base, with 3 bases between. The CDR3, as DNA: TGTGCCAGCAGTGACGAGAGCAATCAGCCCCAGCATTTT. Translation gives CASSDESNQPQHF.

J is TRBJ2-5 and V is TRBV5-1; D is unresolved. Trimming pared 2 bases from V and 2 bases from J, leaving 7 bases between. Germline assignment: CDR1 SGHRS and CDR2 YFSETQ. The CDR3 runs 13 residues. The CDR3, as DNA: TGCGCCAGCAGCTTTTCAGCGCAAGAGACCCAGTACTTC. As protein: CASSFSAQETQYF. Full variable domain (missing parts from reference TRBV5-1 and TRBJ2-5): KAGVTQTPRYLIKTRGQQVTLSCSPISGHRSVSWYQQTPGQGLQFLFEYFSETQRNKGNFPGRFSGRQFSNSRSEMNVSTLELGDSALYLCASSFSAQETQYFGPGTRLLVL.

The CDR3 is CASSQDTQRYTGELFF. CDR3 bases: TGCGCCAGCAGCCAAGATACCCAGAGGTACACCGGGGAGCTGTTTTTT. The chain couples TRBV4-1 to TRBJ2-2; D ambiguous. This CDR3 has 16 amino acids. V lost 0 bases, J lost 3 bases, and 11 bases lay in between. Germline CDR1 and CDR2: MGHRA and YSYEKL.

The chain couples TRBV12-3 or TRBV12-4 to TRBJ2-1; 8 bases map to TRBD1. The CDR3 sequence is 16 residues long. V trimming: 3 bases; J trimming: 2 bases; junction bases outside the gene matches: 6. The CDR3 region is CASSFDRGPPYNEQFF. In nucleotides, the CDR3 is TGTGCCAGCAGTTTCGACAGGGGACCCCCCTACAATGAGCAGTTCTTC.

V and J are TRBV7-2 and TRBJ2-6; D ambiguous. The CDR3 contains 16 residues. Germline CDR1 reads SGHTA; CDR2 reads FQGNSA. Trimming cost V 4 bases and J 1 base, with 11 bases left between them. The DNA of the CDR3 is TGTGCCAGCAGCTCGAGAACGTGGTCTGGGGCCAACGTCCTGACTTTC. Its protein product is CASSSRTWSGANVLTF.

In its sample, this clonotype was seen a few times. This rearrangement joins TRBV7-8 to TRBJ2-1; D is perhaps TRBD2 (5 bases). V was shortened by 7 bases and J by 5 bases, with 12 bases between the two germline ends. Germline V gene lookup returns CDR1 SGHVS and CDR2 FQNEAQ. The CDR3 sequence is 13 residues long. The chain's CDR3 is CASNPPRDNEQFF. The CDR3 nucleotides are TGTGCCAGCAACCCCCCGAGGGACAATGAGCAGTTCTTC. The whole variable domain, remainder taken from reference TRBV7-8 and TRBJ2-1, is GAGVSQSPRYKVAKRGQDVALRCDPISGHVSLFWYQQALGQGPEFLTYFQNEAQLDKSGLPSDRFFAERPEGSVSTLKIQRTQQEDSAVYLCASNPPRDNEQFFGPGTRLTVL.

A few counts support this clonotype. V usage is TRBV6-1 and J usage is TRBJ2-6; no definite D call. Trimming left V 6 bases short and J 0 bases short, with 9 bases between. The CDR3 length is 15 residues. Germline CDR1 reads MNHNS; CDR2 reads SASEGT. The CDR3 here is CASSPPNSGANVLTF. The CDR3 nucleotides are TGTGCCAGCAGCCCACCGAACTCTGGGGCCAACGTCCTGACTTTC.

This clonotype has a handful of counts. The chain uses TRBV7-2 and TRBJ2-7; 7 nucleotides align to TRBD1. V lost 0 bases and J lost 2; bases outside the gene matches: 4. The CDR3 has 15 residues. Germline-derived CDR1 and CDR2 are SGHTA and FQGNSA. The CDR3 spells CASSLARTGAYEQYF. In nucleotides, the CDR3 is TGTGCCAGCAGCTTAGCTCGGACAGGCGCCTACGAGCAGTACTTC. Drawing the rest from reference TRBV7-2 and TRBJ2-7, the complete variable domain is GAGVSQSPSNKVTEKGKDVELRCDPISGHTALYWYRQSLGQGLEFLIYFQGNSAPDKSGLPSDRFSAERTGGSVSTLTIQRTQQEDSAVYLCASSLARTGAYEQYFGPGTRLTVT.

This chain links TRBV7-6 with TRBJ2-7; 7 bases agree with TRBD2. J lost 0 bases, V lost 4 bases, and 6 bases had no gene match. The length of the CDR3 is 15 residues. CDR1 is SGHVS, CDR2 FNYEAQ, per germline. CDR3 nucleotides: TGTGCCAGCAGCTCCGGGGGGTACCGCTCCTACGAGCAGTACTTC. Residues: CASSSGGYRSYEQYF.

This clonotype has only a few counts. V usage is TRBV2 and J usage is TRBJ2-1; D might be TRBD2 (5 bases). This CDR3 has 12 residues. Germline V gene lookup returns CDR1 SNHLY and CDR2 FYNNEI. The V end lost 6 bases, the J end lost 9 bases, and 12 bases lay between the germline ends. The CDR3 region is CASSADRGEQFF. CDR3 in DNA: TGTGCCAGCAGCGCCGATCGGGGTGAGCAGTTCTTC.

In its sample, this clonotype was seen a few times. The V call is TRBV7-2, the J call TRBJ2-7; the match to TRBD2 covers 11 bases. Trimming removed 5 bases from V and 4 bases from J; junction bases left unmatched: 7. From germline, CDR1 is SGHTA and CDR2 FQGNSA. The CDR3 is 15 amino acids. CDR3 bases: TGTGCCAGCAGCAACTTAGCGGGGGGGCTGTACGAGCAGTACTTC. Protein: CASSNLAGGLYEQYF. The whole variable domain, filled in from reference TRBV7-2 and TRBJ2-7, reads GAGVSQSPSNKVTEKGKDVELRCDPISGHTALYWYRQSLGQGLEFLIYFQGNSAPDKSGLPSDRFSAERTGGSVSTLTIQRTQQEDSAVYLCASSNLAGGLYEQYFGPGTRLTVT.

The CDR3 here is CASSPRDSNSYEQYF. The CDR3, as DNA: TGTGCCAGCAGCCCTCGGGACAGTAACTCCTACGAGCAGTACTTC. J is TRBJ2-7 and V is TRBV7-8, with TRBD1 identical over 7 bases. Per germline, CDR1 SGHVS and CDR2 FQNEAQ. The CDR3 spans 15 residues. V lost 5 bases and J lost 0; bases outside the gene matches: 7.

The gene calls are TRBV5-4 and TRBJ2-7; D possibly corresponds to TRBD2 (5 bases). CDR3 length: 15 residues. Trimming took 3 bases from V and 4 from J, leaving 17 bases between them. CDR1 and CDR2 (germline): SGHNT, YYREEE (reference sequence). The CDR3 region is CASSYDSYWEYEQYF. As DNA, the CDR3 is TGTGCCAGCAGCTACGACTCGTATTGGGAGTACGAGCAGTACTTC.

This clonotype has just a few counts. The V gene is TRBV10-3, the J gene TRBJ1-6; TRBD1 matches at 9 bases. The V gene end was trimmed by 4 bases and the J gene end by 8 bases; junction bases not matched to a gene: 0. CDR1 and CDR2 from the germline V gene are ENHRY and SYGVKD. This CDR3 comprises 13 residues. This CDR3 is CAISGTGDSPLHF. The CDR3 nucleotides are TGTGCCATCAGTGGGACAGGGGATTCACCCCTCCACTTT.

This chain links TRBV7-7 with TRBJ2-5; maybe TRBD1 (5 bases). V was trimmed by 3 bases and J by 5 bases, leaving 10 bases between them. Germline assignment: CDR1 SSHAT and CDR2 FNYEAQ (reference sequence). The CDR3 extends over 13 amino acids. CDR3: CASSFRALETQYF. CDR3 DNA: TGTGCCAGCAGCTTCAGGGCACTCGAGACCCAGTACTTC.

J is TRBJ2-5 and V is TRBV7-9; D is undetermined. Germline CDR1 and CDR2: SEHNR and FQNEAQ (reference sequence). Deletions cut 5 bases from V and 5 bases from J, with 9 bases between. The length of the CDR3 is 12 residues. The CDR3 DNA sequence: TGTGCCAGCAGCCGGACGGTCGAGACCCAGTACTTC. This translates into CASSRTVETQYF.

CDR3 DNA: TGTGCCATCAGTCAGACAGGGCTACGCTCTGGGGCCAACGTCCTGACTTTC. Protein sequence: CAISQTGLRSGANVLTF. The genes are TRBV10-3 and TRBJ2-6; 7 bases agree with TRBD1. Germline V gives CDR1 ENHRY, CDR2 SYGVKD. The CDR3 sequence is 17 residues long. The junction had 7 bases not matched to a gene; V was cut back by 5 bases and J by 0 bases.

This clonotype was counted only a few times. The rearrangement uses TRBV28 and TRBJ1-2; D ambiguous. Trimming left V 3 bases short and J 4 bases short, with 12 bases between. The CDR3 is made up of 14 amino acids. CDR1 MDHEN and CDR2 SYDVKM come from the germline V gene. This CDR3 is CASSFLADPYGYTF. CDR3 DNA sequence: TGTGCCAGCAGTTTTCTGGCAGACCCCTATGGCTACACCTTC.

This clonotype was found a few times. The rearrangement links TRBV6-2 or TRBV6-3 to TRBJ2-2; D is unclear. This CDR3 is 13 amino acids long. The germline V gene encodes CDR1 MNHEY and CDR2 SVGEGT. V lost 6 bases and J lost 4, with 9 bases in between. For the CDR3, the DNA is TGTGCCAGCAGCCAGACCCGCACCGGGGAGCTGTTTTTT. Protein: CASSQTRTGELFF.